These 25 T cell receptor beta chains came from one sample sequenced in a study of blood T cell repertoires in COVID-19 (dated by TCRdb to the early 2020s). Library construction relied on the immunoSEQ multiplex PCR assay. As stored in TCRdb, this immuneACCESS dataset retains in-frame rearrangements with V and J assigned. A fraction of the clones does not appear; measured against another copy, unresolved V genes explain less than half of the discrepancy, and the remainder lacks a known reason. This sample has 200,000 to 250,000 clones in its table, and about four fifths of those were observed once. Clones ranked in the top ten supply around 6.5% of the sample. The sample was PBMCs or T cells enriched from blood (not recorded which). These TCRs come from a woman aged 40-49 years who had recovered from COVID-19.

The V call is TRBV27, the J call TRBJ2-5, with D hard to call. This CDR3 region has 14 residues. Per the germline V gene, CDR1 is MNHEY and CDR2 is SMNVEV (reference sequence). The V end was cut by 6 bases, the J end by 7 bases, with 18 bases between. The chain's CDR3 is CASRGSQTLGTQYF. In DNA form, the CDR3 reads TGTGCCAGCAGGGGCAGCCAGACCCTGGGGACCCAGTACTTC.

V usage is TRBV4-3 and J usage is TRBJ1-2, with D possibly being TRBD1 (5 bases). Germline V lookup: CDR1 LGHNA, CDR2 YSLEER. Deletions cut 0 bases from V and 0 bases from J, with 11 bases between. The CDR3 has 16 residues. In nucleotides, the CDR3 is TGCGCCAGCAGCCAAGATGGGGCTGGAGCTAACTATGGCTACACCTTC. Its translation is CASSQDGAGANYGYTF.

The rearrangement links TRBV5-6 to TRBJ1-2; 10 bases are shared with TRBD1. This CDR3 spans 15 amino acids. Germline-derived CDR1 and CDR2 are SGHDT and YYEEEE. Unmatched junction bases numbered 4, after V lost 1 base and J lost 4 bases. CDR3 amino acids: CASSLRQGAIYGYTF. The CDR3 DNA follows: TGTGCCAGCAGCTTGCGACAGGGGGCAATCTATGGCTACACCTTC.

The chain employs TRBV7-8 and TRBJ2-7; 7 bases map to TRBD2. From germline, CDR1 is SGHVS and CDR2 FQNEAQ. The CDR3 has 14 amino acids. Germline trimming cut 1 base from V and 3 bases from J; bases unmatched to any gene: 3. The CDR3 coding sequence is TGTGCCAGCAGCTTAGGGTCTAGCGGCTACGAGCAGTACGTC. It translates to CASSLGSSGYEQYV.

This chain links TRBV7-3 with TRBJ1-1; no firm D call. The ends were cut back, 1 base at V and 4 bases at J, with 10 bases in the middle. This CDR3 spans 14 amino acids. Germline loops: CDR1 SGHTA, CDR2 FQGTGA. The CDR3 nucleotides read TGTGCCAGCAGCTTAATTATCACTGTCACTGAAGCTTTCTTT. Protein product: CASSLIITVTEAFF.

The chain carries TRBV5-1 and TRBJ1-4; weak D call: TRBD1 (5 bases). V was trimmed by 0 bases and J by 4 bases, leaving 10 bases between them. The germline V gene encodes CDR1 SGHRS and CDR2 YFSETQ. The CDR3 has 15 amino acids. In DNA, the CDR3 is TGCGCCAGCAGCTTGGCGGGGGGGGATAATGAAAAACTGTTTTTT. Protein: CASSLAGGDNEKLFF.

The chain links TRBV15 to TRBJ2-1; 7 bases match TRBD1. Germline trimming cut 1 base from V and 8 bases from J; bases unmatched to any gene: 8. Germline V gene data show CDR1 as LNHNV and CDR2 as YYDKDF (reference sequence). The CDR3 has 15 amino acids. The CDR3 region is CATSRAQGGWDEQFF. The CDR3 DNA reads as TGTGCCACCAGCAGAGCCCAAGGGGGCTGGGATGAGCAGTTCTTC.

V and J are TRBV29-1 and TRBJ2-1; TRBD2 matches at 9 bases. Trimming removed 3 bases from V and 4 bases from J; junction bases left unmatched: 7. The V gene's germline CDR1 is SQVTM and CDR2 ANQGSEA. This CDR3 has 15 amino acids. CDR3 amino acids: CSVDIPSGTYNEQFF. Here the CDR3 DNA reads TGCAGCGTTGATATTCCTAGCGGGACGTACAATGAGCAGTTCTTC.

The chain links TRBV7-9 to TRBJ2-3, with 9 positions matching TRBD2. Trimming cost V 4 bases and J 4 bases; bases outside gene matches: 6. This CDR3 is 15 amino acids long. Germline CDR1 SEHNR, CDR2 FQNEAQ (reference sequence). DNA of the CDR3: TGTGCCAGCAGCTCCGGGACTAGCAAATCAGATACGCAGTATTTT. This encodes CASSSGTSKSDTQYF.

This clone has a single count. The chain recombines TRBV7-8 with TRBJ2-1, with 9 bases lining up with TRBD1. Germline loops: CDR1 SGHVS, CDR2 FQNEAQ. V gave up 4 bases and J gave up 8 bases; unmatched junction bases: 12. The CDR3 runs to 16 residues. CDR3: CASSSQYRGRGYEQFF. As DNA, the CDR3 is TGTGCCAGCAGCTCCCAATACAGGGGGCGCGGGTATGAGCAGTTCTTC. The complete variable domain, with remaining parts taken from reference TRBV7-8 and TRBJ2-1, reads GAGVSQSPRYKVAKRGQDVALRCDPISGHVSLFWYQQALGQGPEFLTYFQNEAQLDKSGLPSDRFFAERPEGSVSTLKIQRTQQEDSAVYLCASSSQYRGRGYEQFFGPGTRLTVL.

The CDR3, as DNA: TGTGCCAGCAGCGTATTTGCGGGACCCCGAATTTCTGGGGCCAACGTCCTGACTTTC. This codes for CASSVFAGPRISGANVLTF. The chain joins TRBV9 to TRBJ2-6; D perhaps matches TRBD2 (6 bases). The CDR3 runs 19 residues. The V end was cut by 1 base, the J end by 1 base, with 18 bases between. The germline CDR1 and CDR2 sequences are SGDLS and YYNGEE. The whole variable domain, remainder taken from reference TRBV9 and TRBJ2-6, is DSGVTQTPKHLITATGQRVTLRCSPRSGDLSVYWYQQSLDQGLQFLIQYYNGEERAKGNILERFSAQQFPDLHSELNLSSLELGDSALYFCASSVFAGPRISGANVLTFGAGSRLTVL.

This clone is a singleton in its sample. The chain recombines TRBV7-9 with TRBJ1-1; D is ambiguous. This CDR3 comprises 12 residues. CDR1 SEHNR and CDR2 FQNEAQ come from the germline V gene (reference sequence). The V end was cut by 1 base, the J end by 9 bases, with 9 bases between. The CDR3 region is CASSLGTVKAFF. For the CDR3, the DNA is TGTGCCAGCAGCTTAGGTACAGTCAAAGCTTTCTTT.

The count of this clone is one. The chain carries TRBV18 and TRBJ1-1, with 7 bases that match TRBD1. The CDR3 loop spans 12 amino acids. The germline CDR1 and CDR2 sequences are KGHSH and LQKENI. The trim removed 4 bases at V and 4 bases at J, leaving 0 bases unmatched. The CDR3, as DNA: TGTGCCAGCTCACAGGGGGCCACTGAAGCTTTCTTT. It translates to CASSQGATEAFF.

This chain joins TRBV24-1 and TRBJ1-2, with D tentatively TRBD1 (6 bases). Germline CDR1 reads KGHDR; CDR2 reads SFDVKD. The V end lost 4 bases, the J end lost 2 bases, and 13 bases lay between the germline ends. The CDR3 loop spans 15 amino acids. The CDR3 reads CATSDPITGNYGYTF. The CDR3 coding sequence is TGTGCCACCAGTGACCCCATAACAGGGAACTATGGCTACACCTTC.

J is TRBJ2-1 and V is TRBV5-1; D ambiguous. This CDR3 comprises 13 residues. CDR1 is SGHRS, CDR2 YFSETQ, per germline. Trimming cost V 4 bases and J 5 bases, with 10 bases left between them. DNA for the CDR3: TGCGCCAGCAGCGTCCTACGGGACAATGAGCAGTTCTTC. Amino acids: CASSVLRDNEQFF.

This sequence joins TRBV4-1 and TRBJ1-2; TRBD1 agrees at 8 bases. CDR3 length: 15 amino acids. V dropped 2 bases and J dropped 0; count of bases not matched to a gene: 2. Germline CDR1 reads MGHRA; CDR2 reads YSYEKL. The CDR3 spells CASSQRTGPNYGYTF. CDR3 DNA sequence: TGCGCCAGCAGCCAAAGGACAGGGCCTAACTATGGCTACACCTTC.

This sequence joins TRBV5-1 and TRBJ2-7, with 11 bases identical to TRBD2. The ends lost 2 bases at V and 1 base at J; junction bases unmatched: 8. The CDR3 covers 17 residues. Germline CDR1 SGHRS, CDR2 YFSETQ. CDR3 sequence: CASSFTSGSKISYEQYV. The CDR3 nucleotides are TGCGCCAGCAGCTTTACTAGCGGGAGTAAGATATCCTACGAGCAGTACGTC.

The genes are TRBV28 and TRBJ2-7; 10 positions agree with TRBD2. The V and J ends lost 4 bases and 6 bases, in that order; junction bases with no gene match: 3. The CDR3 is 13 amino acids. Germline loops: CDR1 MDHEN, CDR2 SYDVKM. CDR3 in amino acids: CASSSLAGVEQYV. The CDR3 DNA follows: TGTGCCAGCAGTTCTCTAGCGGGAGTCGAGCAGTACGTC.

This chain links TRBV5-4 with TRBJ1-1; D is ambiguous. V was pared by 9 bases and J by 5 bases, with 14 bases between. CDR3 length: 12 amino acids. Germline-derived CDR1 and CDR2 are SGHNT and YYREEE (reference sequence). The DNA for the CDR3 is TGTGCCACGCGGGCAACGAGGACTGAAGCTTTCTTT. This sequence encodes CATRATRTEAFF. The whole variable domain, remainder taken from reference TRBV5-4 and TRBJ1-1, is ETGVTQSPTHLIKTRGQQVTLRCSSQSGHNTVSWYQQALGQGPQFIFQYYREEENGRGNFPPRFSGLQFPNYSSELNVNALELDDSALYLCATRATRTEAFFGQGTRLTVV.

This rearrangement joins TRBV14 to TRBJ2-1; 8 bases are shared with TRBD2. J gave up 1 base and V 2 bases, and 4 bases lay outside the gene matches. Germline-derived CDR1 and CDR2 are SGHDN and FVKESK. This CDR3 is built from 16 residues. The DNA of the CDR3 is TGTGCCAGCAGCCAATGGGGCGGGAGGTCCTACAATGAGCAGTTCTTC. It specifies CASSQWGGRSYNEQFF. The full variable domain, in which reference TRBV14 and TRBJ2-1 provide the parts outside the CDR3, is EAGVTQFPSHSVIEKGQTVTLRCDPISGHDNLYWYRRVMGKEIKFLLHFVKESKQDESGMPNNRFLAERTGGTYSTLKVQPAELEDSGVYFCASSQWGGRSYNEQFFGPGTRLTVL.

This clone was observed a handful of times. This chain joins TRBV7-2 and TRBJ1-5, with TRBD1 identical over 9 bases. CDR3 size: 15 residues. Germline V gene lookup returns CDR1 SGHTA and CDR2 FQGNSA. After removal of 5 bases from V and 3 bases from J, the junction contained 5 bases not matched to a gene. The chain's CDR3 is CASSAGTGYNQPQHF. DNA of the CDR3: TGTGCCAGCAGCGCCGGGACAGGGTACAATCAGCCCCAGCATTTT.

This chain links TRBV28 with TRBJ1-2; 9 bases line up with TRBD1. V lost 2 bases to trimming and J lost 6 bases; unmatched junction nucleotides: 16. The CDR3 totals 18 residues. CDR1 and CDR2 (germline): MDHEN, SYDVKM. The CDR3 DNA follows: TGTGCCAGCAGTTTAACTAGGACAGGGGAGGTCAAATTTGATGGCTACACCTTC. Translated, it gives CASSLTRTGEVKFDGYTF.

This clone was seen a single time. The rearrangement joins TRBV25-1 to TRBJ2-3, with D unresolved. The CDR3 covers 13 residues. V was clipped by 2 bases and J by 9 bases, with 12 bases between them. Germline-derived CDR1 and CDR2 are MGHDK and SYGVNS. The CDR3 bases are TGTGCCAGCAGTGAAGAGGTAGTTCGGACGCAGTATTTT. It yields the protein CASSEEVVRTQYF.

CDR3 DNA sequence: TGCAGCGTCGCCCTGACTAGCGGGAGTTCTGATACGCAGTATTTT. Its protein product is CSVALTSGSSDTQYF. The rearrangement joins TRBV29-1 to TRBJ2-3; 12 bases are a match to TRBD2. CDR1 and CDR2 from the germline V gene are SQVTM and ANQGSEA. The CDR3 is made up of 15 amino acids. V was clipped by 6 bases and J by 6 bases; unmatched bases: 10.

This chain joins TRBV6-5 and TRBJ1-1, with D perhaps matching TRBD1 (6 bases). Looked up from germline, CDR1 is MNHEY and CDR2 is SVGAGI. The length of the CDR3 is 14 residues. Trimming pared 2 bases from V and 8 bases from J, leaving 15 bases between. The CDR3 protein is CASSYESGGLEAFF. The DNA for the CDR3 is TGTGCCAGCAGTTACGAGTCGGGGGGCTTGGAAGCTTTCTTT.